The 25 T cell receptor beta chains in this list originate from one sample, sequenced in a study of regulatory T cells in long-lasting Graves disease. Noted time point: persistent/refractory GD, antithyroid drugs over 5 years with positive TRAb. Extracted RNA from PBMCs served as the source of the TCR library. Arm-PCR of CDR3 regions with iRepertoire HTBI primers generated TCR beta libraries. TCRdb ran MiXCR on the multiplex PCR reads and lists one entry per CDR3 protein. The sample contains roughly 500,000 distinct CDR3 sequences, approximately 23% of which appear only once. The source was peripheral blood mononuclear cells (PBMCs), collected when the disease was refractory, from a patient treated with antithyroid drugs. Receptors were obtained from a female donor with Graves disease.

As to this clonotype: Given a much more abundant clone one base away, this may be a read error. The CDR3 sequence: CGAILRGRTEAFF. CDR3 coding DNA: TGCGGTGCTATCCTTCGGGGACGGACTGAAGCTTTCTTT. The gene calls are TRBV20-1 and TRBJ1-1; possibly TRBD1 for D (5 bases). Germline V gives CDR1 DFQATT, CDR2 SNEGSKA (reference sequence). CDR3 length: 13 amino acids.

V gene TRBV5-1 combines with J gene TRBJ2-2; D remains ambiguous. With 4 bases removed from V and 8 bases from J, the gap between germline ends came to 12 bases. Germline V lookup: CDR1 SGHRS, CDR2 YFSETQ. This CDR3 spans 13 amino acids. CDR3 residues: CASSPHPEGELFF. The CDR3 DNA reads TGCGCCAGCAGCCCCCACCCGGAGGGGGAGCTGTTTTTT.

Concerning this clonotype: With a much larger clone just one base away, this may be a read error. The CDR3 here is CASSQAASGRSVWYEQHF. Here the CDR3 DNA reads TGTGCCAGCAGCCAAGCCGCTAGCGGGAGATCTGTGTGGTACGAGCAGCACTTC. This chain connects TRBV28 to TRBJ2-7; the match to TRBD2 covers 10 bases. This CDR3 is 18 amino acids long. Germline lookup yields CDR1 MDHEN and CDR2 SYDVKM.

The chain employs TRBV20-1 and TRBJ2-7; unclear D gene. Germline CDR1 and CDR2: DFQATT and SNEGSKA (reference sequence). The CDR3 is made up of 15 amino acids. The V end lost 3 bases, the J end lost 1 base, and 16 bases lay between the germline ends. CDR3 loop: CSARILPEGSYEQYF. The DNA of the CDR3 is TGCAGTGCTAGGATCCTTCCGGAAGGGTCCTACGAGCAGTACTTC.

The rearrangement joins TRBV20-1 to TRBJ1-2; maybe TRBD1 (5 bases). Germline lookup yields CDR1 DFQATT and CDR2 SNEGSKA (reference sequence). CDR3 length equals 12 residues. V lost 5 bases and J lost 3, with 10 bases in between. The CDR3 DNA sequence: TGCAGTGCTCCAGGGCCCGACTATGGCTACACCTTC. This sequence encodes CSAPGPDYGYTF.

This clonotype occurred a few times. The chain is built from TRBV20-1 and TRBJ1-1, with a tentative D call TRBD1 (6 bases). The CDR3 extends over 10 amino acids. CDR1 is DFQATT and CDR2 is SNEGSKA in the germline V gene (reference sequence). Between the trimmed V and J ends, which lost 5 bases and 8 bases, there was a span of 9 bases. CDR3 loop: CSAQRGEAFF. In DNA form, the CDR3 reads TGCAGTGCTCAAAGGGGGGAAGCTTTCTTT.

The rearrangement links TRBV10-3 to TRBJ2-7, with 10 nucleotides matching TRBD2. Germline loops: CDR1 ENHRY, CDR2 SYGVKD. V trimming: 8 bases; J trimming: 4 bases; junction bases outside the gene matches: 5. The CDR3 loop spans 13 amino acids. CDR3: CAIGLAASYEQYF. CDR3 in DNA: TGTGCCATCGGACTAGCGGCATCTTACGAGCAGTACTTC.

This clonotype was observed a few times. The chain is built from TRBV28 and TRBJ2-7; 8 nucleotides match TRBD2. The CDR3 has 15 residues. V lost 1 base, J lost 0 bases, and 2 bases stayed unmatched. The germline gives CDR1 MDHEN, CDR2 SYDVKM. CDR3 in DNA: TGTGCCAGCAGTTTATTGCGGGGGGTCTCCTACGAGCAGTACTTC. Translating it yields CASSLLRGVSYEQYF.

In this sample, this clonotype turned up many times. This chain joins TRBV2 and TRBJ1-1, with D possibly being TRBD1 (5 bases). The germline V and J ends were trimmed by 3 bases and 7 bases, with 15 bases remaining between them. The CDR3 is 14 residues long. CDR1 and CDR2 (germline): SNHLY, FYNNEI. CDR3 in DNA: TGTGCCAGCAGTGAGCGGTCGGAGGGGCTTGAAGCTTTCTTT. Translating gives CASSERSEGLEAFF.

This clonotype has just a few counts. The chain has TRBV4-2 and TRBJ1-6; possibly TRBD1 for D (5 bases). The CDR3 runs 15 residues. Trimming cost V 4 bases and J 9 bases, with 16 bases left between them. Germline-derived CDR1 and CDR2 are LGHNA and YNFKEQ. CDR3 in DNA: TGTGCCAGCAGCCGGGGAGGCAGTGGGGGTTCACCCCTCCACTTT. Translation gives CASSRGGSGGSPLHF.

The genes are TRBV19 and TRBJ1-1; D is perhaps TRBD1 (6 bases). The length of the CDR3 is 14 residues. The germline V gene has CDR1 LNHDA and CDR2 SQIVND (reference sequence). V was trimmed by 7 bases and J by 11 bases, leaving 23 bases between them. CDR3 in DNA: TGTGCCAGTACTCACGACTTGGGGGGCACTGTGGCTTTCTTT. This sequence encodes CASTHDLGGTVAFF.

This clonotype was found a few times. The chain joins TRBV24-1 to TRBJ1-2, with a weak D call TRBD1 (6 bases). CDR1 and CDR2 from the germline V gene are KGHDR and SFDVKD. V was trimmed by 3 bases and J by 7 bases, leaving 20 bases between them. The CDR3 covers 16 residues. This CDR3 is CATSDRLQGNRFGYTF. The CDR3 bases are TGTGCCACCAGTGATCGACTTCAGGGGAATCGCTTTGGCTACACCTTC.

This clonotype was detected ten times or more. This chain connects TRBV7-9 to TRBJ2-7; the match to TRBD1 covers 8 bases. Germline V gene sequence: CDR1 SEHNR, CDR2 FQNEAQ (reference sequence). CDR3 length: 14 residues. V was pared by 6 bases and J by 6 bases, with 10 bases of the junction left unmatched. This CDR3 reads CASSRDRGWVEQYF. CDR3 coding DNA: TGTGCCAGCAGTCGAGACAGGGGTTGGGTCGAGCAGTACTTC.

The chain uses TRBV11-3 and TRBJ1-2; D remains unclear. Germline V gene data show CDR1 as SGHNT and CDR2 as YENEEA. The germline V and J ends were trimmed by 1 base and 5 bases, with 17 bases remaining between them. The CDR3 sequence is 16 residues long. Here the CDR3 DNA reads TGTGCCAGCAGCTTAGGAGTAGCGGCAGAAACTTATGGCTACACCTTC. Its protein is CASSLGVAAETYGYTF. Full variable domain (rest looked up from reference TRBV11-3 and TRBJ1-2): EAGVVQSPRYKIIEKKQPVAFWCNPISGHNTLYWYLQNLGQGPELLIRYENEEAVDDSQLPKDRFSAERLKGVDSTLKIQPAELGDSAVYLCASSLGVAAETYGYTFGSGTRLTVV.

In regard to this clonotype: At one end, the junction sequence differs from germline, possibly due to a read error. The V and J genes are TRBV28 and TRBJ2-1; weak D call: TRBD2 (6 bases). This CDR3 comprises 16 residues. CDR1 is MDHEN, CDR2 SYDVKM, per germline. CDR3 region: CANSSIAASENNEQFF. CDR3 sequence (DNA): TGTGCCAACAGTTCAATCGCGGCTAGCGAAAACAATGAGCAGTTCTTC.

In this sample, this clonotype turned up many times. This sequence joins TRBV27 and TRBJ1-6; no firm D call. Germline V gene sequence: CDR1 MNHEY, CDR2 SMNVEV (reference sequence). V was clipped by 6 bases and J by 15 bases, with 18 bases between them. CDR3 length equals 13 residues. CDR3 nucleotides: TGTGCCAGCAGCGACTTCCGGGAACCTCACCTCCACTTT. Its protein is CASSDFREPHLHF.

There are a few counts of this clonotype. The chain joins TRBV6-9 to TRBJ1-4, with 8 positions matching TRBD1. The CDR3 extends over 15 amino acids. Germline V gene sequence: CDR1 MNHGY, CDR2 SVAAGI. The junction had 1 base not matched to a gene; V was cut back by 3 bases and J by 1 base. The CDR3: CASSYTGGTNEKLFF. DNA of the CDR3: TGTGCCAGCAGTTACACAGGGGGAACTAATGAAAAACTGTTTTTT.

This clonotype was seen repeatedly, ten times or more. The J gene is TRBJ1-1, the V gene TRBV7-9; 7 nucleotides agree with TRBD1. Trimming cost V 3 bases and J 4 bases; bases outside gene matches: 5. The germline gives CDR1 SEHNR, CDR2 FQNEAQ (reference sequence). The length of the CDR3 is 14 residues. CDR3 residues: CASSFRQGGTEAFF. CDR3 nucleotide sequence: TGTGCCAGCAGCTTTCGACAGGGAGGCACTGAAGCTTTCTTT.

This clonotype was observed a handful of times. The chain couples TRBV19 to TRBJ2-5, with 8 nucleotides matching TRBD2. Germline-derived CDR1 and CDR2 are LNHDA and SQIVND (reference sequence). CDR3 length: 15 residues. J gave up 2 bases and V 3 bases, and 5 bases lay outside the gene matches. The CDR3 DNA follows: TGTGCCAGTAGTATCGTAGCGGGGAGTCAAGAGACCCAGTACTTC. It encodes CASSIVAGSQETQYF.

The V and J genes are TRBV12-3 or TRBV12-4 and TRBJ2-7; D may be TRBD2 (5 bases). Trimming removed 5 bases at V and 2 bases at J, with 13 bases between. This CDR3 comprises 14 residues. Here the CDR3 DNA reads TGTGCCAGCAGTACTAGGTGGGGAGCCTACGAGCAGTACTTC. It translates to CASSTRWGAYEQYF.

This chain joins TRBV19 and TRBJ1-2, with D maybe TRBD1 (6 bases). Germline assignment: CDR1 LNHDA and CDR2 SQIVND (reference sequence). V was shortened by 7 bases and J by 4 bases, with 13 bases between the two germline ends. This CDR3 is 13 amino acids long. The DNA of the CDR3 is TGTGCCAGTAAGGGGGGTCCGGGCTATGGCTACACCTTC. Amino acids: CASKGGPGYGYTF.

This clonotype was seen ten or more times. V and J are TRBV28 and TRBJ1-1, with a possible D match to TRBD1 (5 bases). CDR3 size: 17 residues. V lost 6 bases to trimming and J lost 0 bases, with 20 bases between them. Germline V gene sequence: CDR1 MDHEN, CDR2 SYDVKM. For the CDR3, the DNA is TGTGCCAGCAGCTTGCGGAGTTTGGGGCGCATGAACACTGAAGCTTTCTTT. It encodes CASSLRSLGRMNTEAFF.

This clonotype was recorded many times. The chain joins TRBV15 to TRBJ1-1, with D maybe TRBD1 (6 bases). The CDR3 is 15 residues long. Per germline, CDR1 LNHNV and CDR2 YYDKDF (reference sequence). Trimming removed 5 bases from V and 5 bases from J, with 18 bases in between. CDR3 residues: CATSGPPGAVTEAFF. As DNA, the CDR3 is TGTGCCACCAGCGGCCCCCCAGGGGCTGTTACTGAAGCTTTCTTT.

This clonotype was seen repeatedly, ten times or more. This chain links TRBV24-1 with TRBJ1-5; D perhaps matches TRBD1 (6 bases). This CDR3 comprises 12 residues. Germline V gene lookup returns CDR1 KGHDR and CDR2 SFDVKD. Trimming pared 10 bases from V and 11 bases from J, leaving 17 bases between. CDR3 protein: CATSQGREAQHF. The CDR3 nucleotides are TGTGCCACTTCGCAGGGGCGTGAGGCCCAGCATTTT.

At least ten counts were recorded for this clonotype. The chain recombines TRBV12-3 or TRBV12-4 with TRBJ1-5; D not resolved. The CDR3 length is 13 residues. Trimming stripped 5 bases from V and 4 bases from J, with 9 bases between. CDR3 coding DNA: TGTGCCAGCAGTCGGGTCGGAAATCAGCCCCAGCATTTT. It codes for CASSRVGNQPQHF.